This T cell receptor beta chain was sequenced in a study of blood T cells in healthy people across ages (dated by TCRdb to between 2015 and 2016). In the study overall: Template switching captured roughly one uniquely barcoded TCR beta cDNA molecule per two T cells in model experiments. For two donors (one aged 18 to 30 and one aged 80 or older), the study analyzed two additional independent replicas of 1 million unique cDNA reads from the same blood draw. Four age groups were formed from the donors: young (average approximately 16 years), middle-aged (around 40), aged (about 62) and long-lived (82). Donors of different ages were randomly distributed across sequencing lanes to avoid experimental bias. Age-related changes in TCR beta repertoire diversity were measured in the study by deep sequencing normalized with unique cDNA molecular identifiers.

The library relied on 5' RACE. This sample was sequenced with an Illumina HiSeq 2500. A second about 7 to 12 cycle PCR used a sample-barcoded 5' primer and a J-beta primer mix. A template-switch 5' adaptor carrying 12 random nucleotides introduced a unique molecular identifier onto each TCR beta cDNA molecule. At least 2.5 million CDR3-containing paired-end reads were obtained from each sample. First-strand cDNA was synthesized from all RNA with the Mint cDNA synthesis kit, primed by a TRBC-specific oligonucleotide. After uracil-DNA glycosylase treatment, a first 18-cycle PCR used universal primers M1SS and BC2_uni_R on all cDNA. In the source study's methods: For normalization, 1 million high-quality reads were randomly selected from each sample, with every read carrying a distinct molecular identifier. Instead of being binned into consensus sequences, reads that shared molecular identifiers were thrown out. CDR3 identification, clonotype clustering and error correction used MiTCR with a Q25 quality threshold and the strictest error-elimination algorithm. A nonparametric unseen species model using Euler transformation provided a lower-bound estimate of total TCR beta diversity. TCRdb reprocessed the public reads (quality trimming at Q25 with fastp, clone calling with MiXCR) and kept in-frame beta chains. All rows with the same CDR3 protein become a single entry with the most common DNA and genes. The V and J calls were determined by TCRdb, not by the authors. This sample holds under 750,000 distinct CDR3 sequences; under 55% were observed only once. Of the sample, 20% to 25% falls within the top ten clones.

Here is what the overall study found, with its caveats: Total diversity estimates from one million sequenced T cells were considered lower bounds and underestimates. Observed TCR beta diversity correlated strongly with the percentage of naive T cells measured by flow cytometry. Observed TCR beta diversity per million T cells fell roughly linearly with age, and a significant reduction was already apparent by age around 39. The CMV infection status of donors was not known, potentially confounding age-related changes in expanded clonotypes. Bulk unsorted PBMC profiling prevented conclusive comparison of naive and antigen-experienced compartments. Compared with the aged group, the long-lived group had more naive CD4+ T cells, fewer expanded clones and increased TCR diversity, suggesting age selection.

Systemically healthy Caucasian individuals from Russia, 35 to 50 in total and aged roughly 6 to 95 years, were included as donors. Approximately 10 milliliters of peripheral blood were collected from each donor into EDTA-treated Vacutainer tubes. Ficoll-Paque density-gradient centrifugation was used to isolate PBMCs, with at least 6 million per sample. Trizol reagent was used to extract total RNA from the PBMCs, yielding at least 6 micrograms per sample. Naive CD45RAhigh/CD27high T cell percentages were measured by flow cytometry on a PBMC aliquot from every donor. This clonotype appeared a few times. Which antigen it targets is not known. Per-nucleotide qualities are absent, and no much larger clonotype sits a single base away. Counted from cysteine to phenylalanine, this CDR3 has 15 amino acids. Just the 45-base CDR3 DNA is kept, in frame starting at base 1. Via the germline V gene, CDR1 is SQVTM and CDR2 ANQGSEA. V was cut back by 6 bases and J by 0 bases, leaving a gap of 16 bases between them.

This receptor was obtained from an elderly man in good health. The source material was blood. This receptor chain uses TRBV29-1 and TRBJ2-3, with a weak D call of TRBD2 (5 bases match). The CDR3 protein sequence reads: CSVRERQTSTDTQYF. The bases read TGCAGCGTACGTGAGCGGCAGACAAGCACAGATACGCAGTATTTT.